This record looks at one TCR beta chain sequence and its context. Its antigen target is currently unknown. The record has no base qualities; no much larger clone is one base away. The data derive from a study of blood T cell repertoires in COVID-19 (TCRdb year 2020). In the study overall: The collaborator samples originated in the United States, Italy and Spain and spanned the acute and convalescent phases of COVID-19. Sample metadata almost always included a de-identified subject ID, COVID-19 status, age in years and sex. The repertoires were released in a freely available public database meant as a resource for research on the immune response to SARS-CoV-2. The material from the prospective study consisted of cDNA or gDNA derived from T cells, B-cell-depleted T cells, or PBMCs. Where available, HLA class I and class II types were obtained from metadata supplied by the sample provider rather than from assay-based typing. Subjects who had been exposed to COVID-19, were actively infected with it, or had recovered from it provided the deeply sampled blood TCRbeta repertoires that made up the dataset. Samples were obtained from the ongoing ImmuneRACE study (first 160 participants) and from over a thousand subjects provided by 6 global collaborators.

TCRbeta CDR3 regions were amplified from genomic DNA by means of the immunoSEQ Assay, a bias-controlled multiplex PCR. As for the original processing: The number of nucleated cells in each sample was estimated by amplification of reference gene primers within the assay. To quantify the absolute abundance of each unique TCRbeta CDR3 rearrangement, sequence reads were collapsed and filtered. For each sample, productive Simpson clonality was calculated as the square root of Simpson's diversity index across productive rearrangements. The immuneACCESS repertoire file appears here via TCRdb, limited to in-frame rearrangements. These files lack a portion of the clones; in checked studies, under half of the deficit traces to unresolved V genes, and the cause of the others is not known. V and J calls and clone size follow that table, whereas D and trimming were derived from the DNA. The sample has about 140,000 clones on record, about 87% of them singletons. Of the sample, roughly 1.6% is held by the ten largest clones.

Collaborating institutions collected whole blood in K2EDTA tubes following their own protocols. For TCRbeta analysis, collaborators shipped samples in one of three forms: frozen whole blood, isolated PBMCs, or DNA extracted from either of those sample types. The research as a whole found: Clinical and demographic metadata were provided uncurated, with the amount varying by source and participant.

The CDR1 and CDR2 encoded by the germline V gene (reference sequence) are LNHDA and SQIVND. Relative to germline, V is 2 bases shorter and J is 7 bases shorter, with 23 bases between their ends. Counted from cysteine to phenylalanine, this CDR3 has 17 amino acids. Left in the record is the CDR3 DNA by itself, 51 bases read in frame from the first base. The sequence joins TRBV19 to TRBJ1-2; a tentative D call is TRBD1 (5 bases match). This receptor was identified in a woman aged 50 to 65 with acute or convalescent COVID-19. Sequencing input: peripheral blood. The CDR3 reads CASSIPQIFGGGRGYTF. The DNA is TGTGCCAGTAGTATACCCCAGATCTTCGGGGGTGGTCGTGGCTACACCTTC.